The 9 T cell receptor beta chains in this list originate from one sample, sequenced in a study of identical twins. Via MiXCR, TCRdb re-called the 5' RACE reads, giving one row per CDR3 protein. The table lists 350,000 to 450,000 distinct CDR3 sequences, about 18% of them singletons. Sequencing used naive T cells sorted from blood. These receptors were taken from a man in his forties or fifties in good health.

There are many counts of this clonotype. The CDR3 bases are TGTGCCAGCAGCTCCGGGACTAGCAGGTGGGGTACGCAGTATTTT. Protein product: CASSSGTSRWGTQYF. The chain has TRBV7-2 and TRBJ2-3; 9 bases agree with TRBD2. J lost 8 bases, V lost 4 bases, and 10 bases had no gene match. The CDR3 extends over 15 amino acids. The germline V gene has CDR1 SGHTA and CDR2 FQGNSA.

The V and J genes are TRBV5-1 and TRBJ2-1; 8 positions agree with TRBD2. This CDR3 spans 15 amino acids. CDR1 is SGHRS, CDR2 YFSETQ, per germline. V shed 6 bases and J 4 bases; nucleotides not matched to a gene: 9. CDR3 in amino acids: CASTIGLAAYNEQFF. In DNA, the CDR3 is TGCGCCAGCACCATCGGACTAGCAGCATACAATGAGCAGTTCTTC.

Concerning this clonotype: The junction does not match germline at one end; this may be a read error. This chain joins TRBV15 and TRBJ2-1; 8 bases align to TRBD2. The CDR3 has 13 amino acids. Per germline, CDR1 LNHNV and CDR2 YYDKDF (reference sequence). This CDR3 is CATGSGSVLEQFF. The CDR3 region has the DNA TGTGCCACCGGCAGCGGGAGTGTGCTTGAGCAGTTCTTC.

V gene TRBV29-1 combines with J gene TRBJ2-7; the D is unclear. This CDR3 spans 13 amino acids. Looked up from germline, CDR1 is SQVTM and CDR2 is ANQGSEA. Trimming left V 1 base short and J 0 bases short, with 7 bases between. In DNA form, the CDR3 reads TGCAGCGTTGAAGGCGTCGACTCCTACGAGCAGTACTTC. The encoded protein is CSVEGVDSYEQYF.

This clonotype was observed a single time. The chain has TRBV10-3 and TRBJ2-2, with TRBD2 matching over 7 bases. Germline values: CDR1 ENHRY, CDR2 SYGVKD. The J segment lost 6 bases and the V segment lost 0 bases, leaving 4 bases of the junction unmatched. This CDR3 region has 15 residues. The CDR3, as DNA: TGTGCCATCAGTGAGTCGAGCGGGGAATCCGGGGAGCTGTTTTTT. It codes for CAISESSGESGELFF.

With respect to this clonotype: The junction does not match germline at one end; this may be a read error. J is TRBJ1-2 and V is TRBV4-2; D is perhaps TRBD1 (6 bases). The CDR3 runs 15 residues. Germline V gene lookup returns CDR1 LGHNA and CDR2 YNFKEQ. The CDR3 region has the DNA TGTGCCAGCAGCCAAGACGGGGGGCTTAACTGTGGCTACACCTTC. It translates to CASSQDGGLNCGYTF.

The table lists this clonotype with a count of one. This sequence joins TRBV24-1 and TRBJ2-3; D ambiguous. The CDR3 covers 14 residues. The V and J ends lost 4 bases and 0 bases respectively, with 7 bases between them. The V gene's germline CDR1 is KGHDR and CDR2 SFDVKD. CDR3: CATSESDSTDTQYF. DNA of the CDR3: TGTGCCACCAGTGAATCGGATAGCACAGATACGCAGTATTTT.

The chain employs TRBV7-9 and TRBJ1-4; D is unresolved. V lost 5 bases and J 7 bases, leaving 14 bases between the germline ends. CDR3 length equals 14 residues. Germline lookup yields CDR1 SEHNR and CDR2 FQNEAQ (reference sequence). The CDR3 nucleotides are TGTGCCAGCAGCGGCGGCGGGGAGAGTGAAAAACTGTTTTTT. Translating gives CASSGGGESEKLFF.

This clonotype was seen many times. The chain joins TRBV12-3 or TRBV12-4 to TRBJ2-1; maybe TRBD2 (5 bases). The CDR3 is 13 amino acids. Trimming removed 1 base from V and 11 bases from J, with 12 bases in between. The CDR3 is CASSLERYSQQFF. CDR3 in DNA: TGTGCCAGCAGTTTAGAGCGGTACTCTCAGCAGTTCTTC.